These T cell receptor beta chains were read from a single sample in a study of T cell changes during pregnancy in multiple sclerosis. Some clones are missing from TCRdb's copy, which holds only in-frame ones; the method was immunoSEQ multiplex PCR. Altogether roughly 84,000 clones are present, 80% to 95% being singletons, with the ten largest covering 1.1% to 1.5%. The sequenced sample was peripheral blood, obtained in the third trimester of pregnancy. The origin of the receptors is a female donor in good health, enrolled as a control in a pregnancy study. Both conserved end residues are trimmed from each CDR3.

V: TRBV2
CDR3: ASREPGTGVQPQH

V: TRBV10-3
CDR3: AISDPRNAGELF

V: TRBV5-1
CDR3: ASSSSTSGGTDTQY

V: TRBV18
CDR3: ASSPTASGDNEQF

V: TRBV2
CDR3: ASSELNSANEQF

V: TRBV28
CDR3: ASSLSPPSPGRGEKLF

V: TRBV5-1
CDR3: ASSLGVQGAETQY

V: TRBV11-2
CDR3: ASSSGGGQY

V: TRBV20-1
CDR3: SALFGESQY

V: TRBV29-1
CDR3: SLTLAPLGETQY

V: TRBV29-1
CDR3: SVETGTNEQF

V: TRBV5-4
CDR3: ASSSRDITDTQY

V: TRBV28
CDR3: ASSPGTANTGELF

V: TRBV6-5
CDR3: ASSRTGTDTGELF

V: TRBV5-1
CDR3: ASSLAAGVSYEQY

V: TRBV19
CDR3: ASSQDSYNEQF

V: TRBV5-1
CDR3: ASSLDFSARPRVYEQY

V: TRBV10-3
CDR3: AISPRDTGELF

V: TRBV29-1
CDR3: SVEDPPSGRWTQY

V: TRBV2
CDR3: ASSSIPGLEGNSYEQY

V: TRBV2
CDR3: ASGGLFSYNEQF

V: TRBV28
CDR3: ASSTGPTNEKLF